This TCR beta chain was identified in a study of cytomegalovirus exposure and HLA in healthy donors. On the study more broadly: The 120 or so validation repertoires used a platform that matched the one used for the roughly 700 first-cohort repertoires, as a later analysis reported.

Data came from immunoSEQ multiplex PCR; TCRdb stores just in-frame clones and leaves some out. The data hold roughly 130,000 clones, with over 80% observed a single time. In the case of this clone: Its target is unknown.

V lost 3 bases, J lost 3 bases, and 7 bases stayed unmatched. This CDR3 has 17 amino acids. Germline values: CDR1 LGHNA, CDR2 YNFKEQ. General study points: Whilst most TCR sequences proved rare, a subset of public TCRs occurred across many donors. Cytomegalovirus association was listed for about 150 TCR beta chains.

The rearrangement links TRBV4-2 to TRBJ1-3; 11 bases agree with TRBD1. Sequences were obtained from PBMCs. This sequence was found in a woman in her twenties or thirties in good health and CMV-seropositive. The CDR3 nucleotides read TGTGCCAGCAGCCAGCTCATCGGGACAGGGGGTGGAAACACCATATATTTT. Translating it yields CASSQLIGTGGGNTIYF.